The rows below give T cell receptor beta chains drawn from one sample of a study of high-grade serous ovarian cancer treatment subgroups. Assay: immunoSEQ multiplex PCR; the TCRdb copy retains only in-frame clones and omits some. The table lists approximately 3,500 clones, 60% to 75% of them singletons. The sequencing input was tumor tissue. The source is a human donor with high-grade serous ovarian cancer. The CDR3 runs from the conserved cysteine through the conserved F or W. Fields, in order: CDR3 protein, CDR3 DNA, D gene, clone size, V gene, J gene. A D gene is named only where the DNA matches it firmly. A row's size may be missing; if present it is once, few, many or a size class.

CDR3aa: CASSETGGLYNEQFF
CDR3nt: TGTGCCAGCAGTGAGACAGGGGGTTTATACAATGAGCAGTTCTTC
d_gene: TRBD1
abundance: NA
v_gene: TRBV25-1
j_gene: TRBJ2-1

CDR3aa: CASSFGTGLEQYF
CDR3nt: TGTGCCAGCAGCTTTGGGACAGGGCTCGAGCAGTACTTC
d_gene: TRBD1
abundance: NA
v_gene: TRBV7-2
j_gene: TRBJ2-7

CDR3aa: CASSEYSSYNSPLHF
CDR3nt: TGTGCCAGCAGTGAATATAGCTCCTATAATTCACCCCTCCACTTT
d_gene: NA
abundance: NA
v_gene: TRBV25-1
j_gene: TRBJ1-6

CDR3aa: CASSPDRVRNSPLHF
CDR3nt: TGTGCCAGCTCACCGGACAGGGTTCGTAATTCACCCCTCCACTTT
d_gene: TRBD1
abundance: once
v_gene: TRBV18
j_gene: TRBJ1-6

CDR3aa: CASSQDLGQRTGELFF
CDR3nt: TGTGCCAGCAGCCAAGATTTAGGACAGCGAACCGGGGAGCTGTTTTTT
d_gene: NA
abundance: NA
v_gene: TRBV4-2
j_gene: TRBJ2-2

CDR3aa: CASSQTSGGAVTQYF
CDR3nt: TGTGCCAGTAGCCAGACTAGCGGGGGGGCGGTGACCCAGTACTTC
d_gene: TRBD2
abundance: NA
v_gene: TRBV19
j_gene: TRBJ2-5

CDR3aa: CASSPGGIRQGDEKLFF
CDR3nt: TGTGCCAGCAGCCCAGGGGGAATCAGACAGGGCGATGAAAAACTGTTTTTT
d_gene: TRBD1
abundance: NA
v_gene: TRBV7-2
j_gene: TRBJ1-4

CDR3aa: CASSQVVQGPGEQYF
CDR3nt: TGCGCCAGCAGCCAAGTAGTTCAGGGGCCGGGGGAGCAGTACTTC
d_gene: NA
abundance: NA
v_gene: TRBV5-4
j_gene: TRBJ2-7

CDR3aa: CASSPPGLGYNEQFF
CDR3nt: TGTGCCAGCTCACCCCCTGGACTAGGATACAATGAGCAGTTCTTC
d_gene: TRBD2
abundance: NA
v_gene: TRBV18
j_gene: TRBJ2-1

CDR3aa: CASSTRLAGGEEQFF
CDR3nt: TGTGCCAGTAGTACAAGACTAGCGGGAGGGGAGGAGCAGTTCTTC
d_gene: TRBD2
abundance: NA
v_gene: TRBV19
j_gene: TRBJ2-1

CDR3aa: CASSQDVGQVGYEQYF
CDR3nt: TGCGCCAGCAGCCAAGATGTCGGACAGGTCGGCTACGAGCAGTACTTC
d_gene: TRBD1
abundance: NA
v_gene: TRBV4-3
j_gene: TRBJ2-7

CDR3aa: CASSPGLAGVSEQYF
CDR3nt: TGTGCCAGCAGCCCGGGACTAGCGGGAGTTTCCGAGCAGTACTTC
d_gene: TRBD2
abundance: NA
v_gene: TRBV5-6
j_gene: TRBJ2-7

CDR3aa: CASSPHGFFYEQYF
CDR3nt: TGTGCCAGCAGCCCACACGGATTCTTCTACGAGCAGTACTTC
d_gene: NA
abundance: few
v_gene: TRBV5-5
j_gene: TRBJ2-7

CDR3aa: CASSPHRYEQYF
CDR3nt: TGTGCCAGCAGTCCTCACCGGTACGAGCAGTACTTC
d_gene: NA
abundance: NA
v_gene: TRBV28
j_gene: TRBJ2-7

CDR3aa: CASSQVAGGPRLGHEQFF
CDR3nt: TGTGCCAGCAGTCAAGTAGCGGGGGGGCCGAGGTTAGGCCATGAGCAGTTCTTC
d_gene: TRBD2
abundance: NA
v_gene: TRBV7-9
j_gene: TRBJ2-1

CDR3aa: CASSHPPDRGYEQYF
CDR3nt: TGTGCCAGCAGCCACCCCCCGGACAGGGGCTACGAGCAGTACTTC
d_gene: TRBD1
abundance: NA
v_gene: TRBV4-2
j_gene: TRBJ2-7

CDR3aa: CASNELTGGAEVSYEQYF
CDR3nt: TGTGCCAGCAATGAACTGACAGGGGGCGCGGAGGTATCCTACGAGCAGTACTTC
d_gene: TRBD1
abundance: NA
v_gene: TRBV2
j_gene: TRBJ2-7

CDR3aa: CASSLEGINSPLHF
CDR3nt: TGTGCCAGCAGCTTAGAAGGGATTAATTCACCCCTCCACTTT
d_gene: NA
abundance: few
v_gene: TRBV7-9
j_gene: TRBJ1-6

CDR3aa: CASSQAYNSPLHF
CDR3nt: TGCGCCAGCAGCCAAGCCTATAATTCACCCCTCCACTTT
d_gene: NA
abundance: few
v_gene: TRBV4-1
j_gene: TRBJ1-6

CDR3aa: CASSQELTGQGSYEQYF
CDR3nt: TGCGCCAGCAGCCAAGAACTTACAGGACAGGGGAGCTACGAGCAGTACTTC
d_gene: TRBD1
abundance: NA
v_gene: TRBV4-3
j_gene: TRBJ2-7

CDR3aa: CASSRRTGSSYEQYF
CDR3nt: TGTGCCAGCAGTAGAAGGACTGGCAGCTCCTACGAGCAGTACTTC
d_gene: NA
abundance: NA
v_gene: TRBV6-1
j_gene: TRBJ2-7

CDR3aa: CASSFDRSSYEQYF
CDR3nt: TGTGCCAGCAGCTTCGACAGGAGCTCCTACGAGCAGTACTTC
d_gene: NA
abundance: NA
v_gene: TRBV5-4
j_gene: TRBJ2-7

CDR3aa: CAISEWGGKDTQYF
CDR3nt: TGTGCCATCAGTGAGTGGGGGGGGAAAGATACGCAGTATTTT
d_gene: TRBD2
abundance: NA
v_gene: TRBV10-3
j_gene: TRBJ2-3

CDR3aa: CASSKAAALETQYF
CDR3nt: TGTGCCAGTAGTAAAGCGGCGGCCCTTGAGACCCAGTACTTC
d_gene: NA
abundance: NA
v_gene: TRBV19
j_gene: TRBJ2-5

CDR3aa: CASSFRQGGLNTEAFF
CDR3nt: TGTGCCAGCAGCTTCCGGCAGGGGGGACTGAACACTGAAGCTTTCTTT
d_gene: TRBD1
abundance: NA
v_gene: TRBV5-5
j_gene: TRBJ1-1

CDR3aa: CASSLGTPYTGELFF
CDR3nt: TGTGCCAGCAGCTTGGGGACACCTTACACCGGGGAGCTGTTTTTT
d_gene: NA
abundance: NA
v_gene: TRBV7-7
j_gene: TRBJ2-2

CDR3aa: CASSDWGTSYNEQFF
CDR3nt: TGCGCCAGCAGTGATTGGGGGACCTCCTACAATGAGCAGTTCTTC
d_gene: NA
abundance: NA
v_gene: TRBV10-1
j_gene: TRBJ2-1

CDR3aa: CASRPAQGSYGYTF
CDR3nt: TGTGCCAGCAGACCCGCCCAGGGGAGCTATGGCTACACCTTC
d_gene: NA
abundance: few
v_gene: TRBV4-2
j_gene: TRBJ1-2

CDR3aa: CSVDTAAGELFF
CDR3nt: TGCAGCGTCGACACTGCCGCCGGGGAGCTGTTTTTT
d_gene: NA
abundance: NA
v_gene: TRBV29-1
j_gene: TRBJ2-2

CDR3aa: CASTYSTGFTGELFF
CDR3nt: TGTGCCAGCACGTACTCCACAGGGTTCACCGGGGAGCTGTTTTTT
d_gene: NA
abundance: few
v_gene: TRBV5-4
j_gene: TRBJ2-2

CDR3aa: CASSQPGQGTDTQYF
CDR3nt: TGTGCCAGCAGTCAACCGGGACAGGGGACAGATACGCAGTATTTT
d_gene: TRBD1
abundance: NA
v_gene: TRBV28
j_gene: TRBJ2-3